These 15 T cell receptor beta chains were sequenced from one sample in a study of cytomegalovirus exposure and HLA in healthy donors. Amplification used 60 Vbeta primers and 13 Jbeta primers. Clones were read by immunoSEQ multiplex PCR, and TCRdb kept only the in-frame ones, dropping some. This sample has 85,000 to 100,000 clones, with around four fifths found just once. Material: PBMCs. The receptors derive from a man aged 50-60 years in good health and CMV-seropositive.

The V and J genes are TRBV21-1 and TRBJ1-1. TRBV21-1 is annotated as a pseudogene. The CDR3 covers 13 residues. For the CDR3, the DNA is TGTGCCAGTCTGGGGGGAGGCGACACTGAAGCTTTCTTT. Translated: CASLGGGDTEAFF.

This clone was observed a handful of times. V and J are TRBV28 and TRBJ1-1; D is perhaps TRBD1 (6 bases). Germline loops: CDR1 MDHEN, CDR2 SYDVKM. This CDR3 region has 15 residues. Trimming shortened V by 3 bases and J by 0 bases, and 11 bases separated the two germline ends. The CDR3 bases are TGTGCCAGCAGTTTGCTACAGGGTATGAACACTGAAGCTTTCTTT. Its translation is CASSLLQGMNTEAFF.

The rearrangement links TRBV15 to TRBJ2-7, with TRBD1 identical over 11 bases. The V and J ends lost 0 bases and 4 bases, in that order; junction bases with no gene match: 2. The CDR3 loop spans 15 amino acids. The germline gives CDR1 LNHNV, CDR2 YYDKDF (reference sequence). The CDR3 protein is CATSREGQGGYEQYF. CDR3 sequence (DNA): TGTGCCACCAGCAGAGAGGGACAGGGGGGTTACGAGCAGTACTTC.

The chain employs TRBV29-1 and TRBJ2-3, with D maybe TRBD1 (6 bases). The CDR3 is 13 residues long. CDR1 SQVTM and CDR2 ANQGSEA come from the germline V gene. V gave up 7 bases and J gave up 2 bases, with 13 bases separating them. CDR3 bases: TGCAGCGCGAGGACAGCCGCCACAGATACGCAGTATTTT. Residues: CSARTAATDTQYF.

The chain uses TRBV7-2 and TRBJ2-2; possible D gene TRBD2, 5 bases. Germline CDR1 SGHTA, CDR2 FQGNSA. V was clipped by 9 bases and J by 1 base, with 9 bases between them. The CDR3 contains 13 residues. The DNA of the CDR3 is TGTGCCAGGCGGACTGGGAACACCGGGGAGCTGTTTTTT. Amino acid sequence: CARRTGNTGELFF. The entire variable domain, with the rest obtained from reference TRBV7-2 and TRBJ2-2, is as follows: GAGVSQSPSNKVTEKGKDVELRCDPISGHTALYWYRQSLGQGLEFLIYFQGNSAPDKSGLPSDRFSAERTGGSVSTLTIQRTQQEDSAVYLCARRTGNTGELFFGEGSRLTVL.

In its sample, this clone was seen once. This chain links TRBV4-3 with TRBJ2-7; 11 bases map to TRBD1. With V trimmed by 5 bases and J by 3 bases, 6 bases remained unmatched. CDR1 and CDR2 (germline): LGHNA, YSLEER. The CDR3 is made up of 15 amino acids. The CDR3 region is CASSVRDRGDYEQYF. The CDR3 nucleotides read TGCGCCAGCAGCGTCCGGGACAGGGGGGACTACGAGCAGTACTTC.

This chain connects TRBV6-5 to TRBJ1-1; TRBD1 agrees at 10 bases. V gave up 8 bases and J gave up 2 bases; unmatched junction bases: 5. Germline CDR1 reads MNHEY; CDR2 reads SVGAGI. The CDR3 runs 14 residues. The CDR3 reads CASARDRGNTEAFF. The CDR3, as DNA: TGTGCCAGCGCACGGGACAGGGGCAACACTGAAGCTTTCTTT.

The chain is built from TRBV5-6 and TRBJ2-4; 10 bases are a match to TRBD1. CDR1 and CDR2 (germline): SGHDT, YYEEEE. The ends lost 2 bases at V and 7 bases at J; junction bases unmatched: 3. The CDR3 is made up of 14 amino acids. The chain's CDR3 is CASSLGQGVNIQYF. In nucleotides, the CDR3 is TGTGCCAGCAGCTTAGGACAGGGGGTTAACATTCAGTACTTC.

This chain joins TRBV6-1 and TRBJ2-7, with TRBD1 matching over 9 bases. Per germline, CDR1 MNHNS and CDR2 SASEGT. The CDR3 runs 15 residues. V lost 1 base, J lost 3 bases, and 4 bases stayed unmatched. CDR3 DNA: TGTGCCAGCAGTGAAGGACAGGGGGTAAGCTACGAGCAGTACTTC. Protein sequence: CASSEGQGVSYEQYF.

The chain employs TRBV7-3 and TRBJ2-1; tentative D call: TRBD2 (5 bases). Between the trimmed V and J ends, which lost 5 bases and 10 bases, there was a span of 12 bases. CDR1 is SGHTA and CDR2 is FQGTGA in the germline V gene. The CDR3 runs 12 residues. DNA for the CDR3: TGTGCCAGCAGCAATTCCCGGGAAGAGCAGTTCTTC. It encodes CASSNSREEQFF.

This sequence joins TRBV7-3 and TRBJ2-1; maybe TRBD1 (6 bases). Per the germline V gene, CDR1 is SGHTA and CDR2 is FQGTGA. The CDR3 totals 15 residues. Trimming shortened V by 1 base and J by 3 bases, and 10 bases separated the two germline ends. The CDR3, as DNA: TGTGCCAGCAGCTTAAACGCACAGGGCTACAATGAGCAGTTCTTC. Translating gives CASSLNAQGYNEQFF.

This clone was recorded a few times. This chain uses TRBV6-1 with TRBJ2-7; 7 bases agree with TRBD2. The germline CDR1 and CDR2 sequences are MNHNS and SASEGT. The CDR3 is made up of 13 amino acids. Unmatched junction bases numbered 8, after V lost 6 bases and J lost 6 bases. This CDR3 is CASSPNPGGEQYF. The CDR3 DNA is TGTGCCAGCAGCCCGAACCCGGGAGGCGAGCAGTACTTC.

This clone was seen once. The rearrangement joins TRBV6-5 to TRBJ1-5; TRBD1 matches 7 bases. Germline CDR1 MNHEY, CDR2 SVGAGI. This CDR3 region has 15 residues. Unmatched junction bases numbered 7, after V lost 6 bases and J lost 2 bases. The CDR3 DNA follows: TGTGCCAGCAGAACTCTAACAGGGGGCAATCAGCCCCAGCATTTT. The encoded protein is CASRTLTGGNQPQHF.

The rearrangement uses TRBV30 and TRBJ2-3; TRBD2 matches 7 bases. From germline, CDR1 is GTSNPN and CDR2 SVGIG (reference sequence). CDR3 length equals 15 residues. The V and J ends lost 8 bases and 0 bases, in that order; junction bases with no gene match: 11. The DNA for the CDR3 is TGTGCCCGGACAATTCGGGGGGATAGCACAGATACGCAGTATTTT. Encoded protein: CARTIRGDSTDTQYF. The whole variable domain, remainder taken from reference TRBV30 and TRBJ2-3, is SQTIHQWPATLVQPVGSPLSLECTVEGTSNPNLYWYRQAAGRGLQLLFYSVGIGQISSEVPQNLSASRPQDRQFILSSKKLLLSDSGFYLCARTIRGDSTDTQYFGPGTRLTVL.

V is TRBV6-1 and J is TRBJ2-7; possible D gene TRBD2, 6 bases. The CDR3 covers 15 residues. V was trimmed by 2 bases and J by 3 bases, leaving 14 bases between them. Germline CDR1 MNHNS, CDR2 SASEGT. CDR3 residues: CASSESPGLNYEQYF. As DNA, the CDR3 is TGTGCCAGCAGTGAATCACCGGGACTGAACTACGAGCAGTACTTC.